This TCR beta chain was retrieved from a study of blood T cell repertoires in COVID-19. At the level of the study: The United States, Italy and Spain supplied acute and convalescent COVID-19 samples. From T cells, B-cell-depleted T cells, or PBMCs came the material, which was cDNA or gDNA.

Adults between roughly 18 and 95 years of age took part from about two dozen US areas. Each recovered donor of Cohort 3 presented with two negative PCRs, clearance, or symptom resolution. V was pared by 0 bases and J by 4 bases, with 15 bases between. This CDR3 has 16 amino acids. Germline-derived CDR1 and CDR2 are LGHDT and YNNKEL (reference sequence). Clones were read by immunoSEQ multiplex PCR, and TCRdb kept only the in-frame ones, dropping some. The sample lists 250,000 to 300,000 clones, about 89% seen once, with 1.7% in the top ten. The clonotype comes from a middle-aged woman who had recovered from COVID-19. Sequenced sample: PBMCs or T cells enriched from blood (not recorded which). The V call is TRBV3-1 (or the pseudogene TRBV3-2), the J call TRBJ1-2; D may be TRBD1 (6 bases). The CDR3 is CASSQEGGGGGYGYTF. The CDR3 coding sequence is TGTGCCAGCAGCCAAGAAGGCGGCGGGGGCGGCTATGGCTACACCTTC.